This T cell receptor (beta chain) was sequenced in a study of T cell responses to AZD1222 COVID-19 vaccine. Study-wide results and caveats: Distributed over spike, vaccine-associated CD4 TCRs predominated at 160-218 and 743-854. None of the repertoires were sampled until the peak T cell response had passed. After two AZD1222 doses, spike-specific TCR breadth and depth rose versus day 0.

V was clipped by 0 bases and J by 6 bases; unmatched bases: 4. Germline V lookup: CDR1 SGDLS, CDR2 YYNGEE. The CDR3 is made up of 14 amino acids. This clone has more than one count but fewer than ten. Its antigen is as yet unknown. This table comes from immunoSEQ multiplex PCR, and its TCRdb copy is limited to in-frame clones, with some not included. Among around 100,000 clones listed, roughly 88% were seen once. The chain carries TRBV9 and TRBJ1-2, with 8 bases aligning to TRBD1. This clonotype originated in an adult in good health. This specimen was peripheral blood, taken on day 0 of AZD1222 vaccination. This CDR3 is CASSVGRGQDGYTF. The CDR3 nucleotides are TGTGCCAGCAGCGTAGGCAGGGGGCAGGATGGCTACACCTTC.